The T cell receptor beta chain under discussion was sequenced for a study of shared clonotypes between healthy human individuals. Background on the study: Participating donors consisted of two women and a few men aged 18 to 49.

Naive CD8 cells lacked CD45RO and underwent positive selection for CCR7, leaving out terminally differentiated effector memory CD45RA+ cells. Regarding the study as a whole: Rarefaction exposed incomplete sorted-subset sequencing despite large depth.

A word on this clone: As yet, its antigen is unknown.

At the deep level, the assay was run. Each subset's genomic DNA was shared equally among a number of immunoSEQ plates. Assay used: immunoSEQ multiplex PCR; TCRdb lists only in-frame clones, some missing. The repertoire has some 2 million clones, about 95% of them found once; the top ten carry approximately 1%. V lost 6 bases, J lost 1 base, and 15 bases lay in between. The germline V gene has CDR1 MDHEN and CDR2 SYDVKM. This CDR3 has 15 residues. The chain couples TRBV28 to TRBJ2-5; tentative D call: TRBD2 (6 bases). Sequencing was done on a sample of naive CD8+ T cells sorted from blood. The source of this sequence is a young man in good health. The CDR3: CASSLSGLPQETQYF. The CDR3 bases are TGTGCCAGCAGCTTGTCGGGACTCCCCCAAGAGACCCAGTACTTC.